Below are 2 T cell receptor beta chains sequenced from a single sample in a study of cytomegalovirus exposure and HLA in healthy donors. The PCR contained 60 Vbeta and 13 Jbeta primers. Repertoires were generated with immunoSEQ multiplex PCR, while TCRdb's copy carries only in-frame clones and drops some. The sample includes approximately 150,000 clones, roughly 76% of them seen just once. The sequencing input was PBMCs. Source of these receptors: a woman in her late teens or twenties in good health and CMV-seropositive.

This chain links TRBV7-9 with TRBJ2-2; 11 nucleotides align to TRBD1. CDR1 is SEHNR and CDR2 is FQNEAQ in the germline V gene (reference sequence). This CDR3 contains 16 residues. The J segment lost 7 bases and the V segment lost 3 bases, leaving 7 bases of the junction unmatched. The CDR3 is CASSFRTGGSNGELFF. In DNA, the CDR3 is TGTGCCAGCAGCTTTCGGACAGGGGGCTCAAACGGGGAGCTGTTTTTT.

The chain combines TRBV4-3 with TRBJ2-1, with 15 bases aligning to TRBD2. Germline CDR1 is LGHNA and CDR2 is YSLEER. The CDR3 is made up of 21 amino acids. The trim removed 3 bases at V and 4 bases at J, leaving 16 bases unmatched. The CDR3 DNA reads as TGCGCCAGCAGCCAGGCTCACCCGACCGGACTAGCGGGGGGGCTGTACAATGAGCAGTTCTTC. It translates to CASSQAHPTGLAGGLYNEQFF.